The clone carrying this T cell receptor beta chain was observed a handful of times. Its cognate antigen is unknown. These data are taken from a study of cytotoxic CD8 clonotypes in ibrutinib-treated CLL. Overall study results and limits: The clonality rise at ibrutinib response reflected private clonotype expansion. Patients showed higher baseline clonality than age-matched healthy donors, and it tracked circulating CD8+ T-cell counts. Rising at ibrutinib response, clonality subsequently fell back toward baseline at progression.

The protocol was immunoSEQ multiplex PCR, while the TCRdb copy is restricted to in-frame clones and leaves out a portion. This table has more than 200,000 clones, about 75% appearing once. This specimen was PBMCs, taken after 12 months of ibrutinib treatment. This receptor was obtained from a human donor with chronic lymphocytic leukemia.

The CDR3 DNA is TGTGCCTGGAGTGTAAAAAGGGCTCAGCCCCAGCATTTT. Translated: CAWSVKRAQPQHF. The rearrangement uses TRBV30 and TRBJ1-5; D not certain. The CDR3 is 13 residues long. Trimming took 0 bases from V and 6 from J, leaving 9 bases between them. Looked up from germline, CDR1 is GTSNPN and CDR2 is SVGIG (reference sequence). Complete variable domain (other parts from reference TRBV30 and TRBJ1-5): SQTIHQWPATLVQPVGSPLSLECTVEGTSNPNLYWYRQAAGRGLQLLFYSVGIGQISSEVPQNLSASRPQDRQFILSSKKLLLSDSGFYLCAWSVKRAQPQHFGDGTRLSIL.